This T cell receptor (beta chain) derives from a study of blood T cell repertoires in COVID-19. Study overall: In each case, the material was cDNA or gDNA derived from T cells, B-cell-depleted T cells, or PBMCs.

The germline V gene encodes CDR1 LNHNV and CDR2 YYDKDF (reference sequence). After removal of 2 bases from V and 7 bases from J, the junction contained 6 bases not matched to a gene. The CDR3 is 15 amino acids. Measured with immunoSEQ multiplex PCR; TCRdb has only the in-frame clones, and not every one. The sample has 200,000 to 250,000 clones, about nine tenths seen once. Sample: peripheral blood. This TCR derives from a man between 65 and 79 years old with acute or convalescent COVID-19. This sequence joins TRBV15 and TRBJ1-4; 8 positions agree with TRBD1. The CDR3 DNA reads TGTGCCACCAGCAGAACCGGACAGGGCACTGAAAAACTGTTTTTT. Encoded protein: CATSRTGQGTEKLFF.